Presented here are 3 T cell receptor beta chains from one specimen sequenced in a study of T cells in Graves' hyperthyroidism and ophthalmopathy. TCR beta CDR3 region amplification was performed from RNA transcripts. The primer set for the first-round RT-PCR of the TCR CDR3 was HTBI. TCRdb re-called the multiplex PCR reads with MiXCR, one entry per CDR3 protein. This table has a few hundred thousand distinct CDR3 sequences, 11% to 15% appearing once. Sequencing was carried out using blood. The receptors stem from a woman in her forties with Graves' hyperthyroidism.

This clonotype was counted ten times or more. The chain carries TRBV6-1 and TRBJ1-1; D might be TRBD1 (6 bases). The V gene's germline CDR1 is MNHNS and CDR2 SASEGT. Trimming removed 6 bases from V and 2 bases from J, with 13 bases in between. This CDR3 is 14 amino acids long. The CDR3 DNA is TGTGCCAGCAGACCACAGGGCACCAACACTGAAGCTTTCTTT. Amino acids: CASRPQGTNTEAFF.

This clonotype has at least ten counts. The chain couples TRBV29-1 to TRBJ1-1, with D perhaps matching TRBD1 (5 bases). Deletions cut 6 bases from V and 1 base from J, with 9 bases between. The germline CDR1 and CDR2 sequences are SQVTM and ANQGSEA. The CDR3 loop spans 12 amino acids. CDR3 protein: CSVGHTNTEAFF. DNA of the CDR3: TGCAGCGTCGGACATACGAACACTGAAGCTTTCTTT.

The chain links TRBV29-1 to TRBJ2-1; D gene ambiguous. CDR3 length equals 15 residues. With 3 bases removed from V and 0 bases from J, the gap between germline ends came to 12 bases. Germline CDR1 is SQVTM and CDR2 is ANQGSEA. The CDR3 sequence is CSVDLGISSYNEQFF. The CDR3 DNA sequence: TGCAGCGTTGATCTGGGGATTAGCTCCTACAATGAGCAGTTCTTC.